The present T cell receptor beta chain was sequenced within a study of shared clonotypes between healthy human individuals. Study-wide points: Incompleteness in sorted-subset sequencing, despite large depth, was shown by rarefaction.

In regard to this clone: Its antigen is still unknown.

Naivety among CD8 cells was defined by CD45RO negativity and positive CCR7 selection, thereby excluding terminally differentiated effector memory CD45RA+ cells. Original processing methods: ImmunoSEQ supplied junction-only sequences lacking quality scores, so filtering was different. Produced via immunoSEQ multiplex PCR; TCRdb's table is partial and in-frame only. For V, J and clone size, that table is used; D and trimming come from the DNA. The sample shows approximately 1.9 million clones, roughly 93% of them seen only once. This clonotype originated in a man in his late teens or twenties in good health. Some clones in this sample may be carry-over from other donors' samples. The material sequenced was naive CD8+ T cells from PBMCs.

The CDR3 sequence: CAILGLAGSKNIQYF. CDR3 nucleotides: TGTGCCATCCTCGGACTAGCGGGCTCCAAAAACATTCAGTACTTC. This sequence joins TRBV2 and TRBJ2-4, with 11 bases aligning to TRBD2. J was trimmed by 2 bases and V by 10 bases; bases with no gene match: 7. The CDR3 loop spans 15 amino acids. Germline values: CDR1 SNHLY, CDR2 FYNNEI.